The source of this T cell receptor (beta chain) is a study of cytomegalovirus exposure and HLA in healthy donors. Study results and limitations: It was likely that a cluster of highly shared sequence variants was a sequencing artifact. A later analysis found that most CMV-associated TCR beta chains appeared HLA-restricted. Excluded were some V segments that proved indistinguishable, including TRBV6-2 and TRBV6-3. It was in a later analysis that TCR association rates were seen to vary by HLA locus, highest for DRB1 and lowest for HLA-C.

On this clone: Antigen: not known.

A multiplex PCR was run with 60 Vbeta primers and 13 Jbeta primers. Using immunoSEQ multiplex PCR, the repertoire was profiled, and TCRdb retains in-frame clones only, with some absent. The table records 100,000 or so clones, about 80% of them present only once. Trimming took off 2 bases at V and 4 bases at J, with 17 bases between the two ends. The CDR3 totals 16 residues. Germline CDR1 reads MGHDK; CDR2 reads SYGVNS. The chain couples TRBV25-1 to TRBJ2-5, with D perhaps matching TRBD1 (6 bases). The sample was PBMCs. The origin of this receptor is a man aged 45-65 years in good health and CMV-seropositive. CDR3 region: CASSERSGAMGETQYF. The CDR3 bases are TGTGCCAGCAGTGAAAGGTCAGGGGCTATGGGAGAGACCCAGTACTTC.